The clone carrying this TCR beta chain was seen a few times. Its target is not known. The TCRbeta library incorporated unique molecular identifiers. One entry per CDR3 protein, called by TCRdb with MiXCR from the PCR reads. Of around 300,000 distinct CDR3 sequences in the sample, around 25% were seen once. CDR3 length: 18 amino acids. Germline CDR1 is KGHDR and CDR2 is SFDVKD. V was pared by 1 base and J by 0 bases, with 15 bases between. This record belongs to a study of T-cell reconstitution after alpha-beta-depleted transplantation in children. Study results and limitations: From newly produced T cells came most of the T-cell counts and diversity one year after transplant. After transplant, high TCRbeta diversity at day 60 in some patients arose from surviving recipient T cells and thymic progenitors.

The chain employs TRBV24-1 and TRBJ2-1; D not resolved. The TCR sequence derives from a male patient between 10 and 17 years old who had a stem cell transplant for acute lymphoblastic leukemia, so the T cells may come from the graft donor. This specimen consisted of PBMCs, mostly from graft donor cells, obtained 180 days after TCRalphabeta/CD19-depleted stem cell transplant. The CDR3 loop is CATSDFRLGKNSYNEQFF. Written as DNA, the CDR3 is TGTGCCACCAGTGATTTCCGTCTGGGTAAGAACTCCTACAATGAGCAGTTCTTC.